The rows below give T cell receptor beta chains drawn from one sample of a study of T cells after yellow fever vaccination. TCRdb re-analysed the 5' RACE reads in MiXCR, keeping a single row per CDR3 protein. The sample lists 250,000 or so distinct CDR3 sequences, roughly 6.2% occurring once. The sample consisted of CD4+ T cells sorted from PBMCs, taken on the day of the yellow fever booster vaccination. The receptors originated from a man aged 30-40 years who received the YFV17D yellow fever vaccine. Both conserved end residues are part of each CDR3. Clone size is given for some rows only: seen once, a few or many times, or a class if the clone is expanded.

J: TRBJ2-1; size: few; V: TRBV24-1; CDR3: CATSDPGTGTPNEQFF
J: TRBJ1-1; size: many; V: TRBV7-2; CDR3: CASSFGTQNTEAFF
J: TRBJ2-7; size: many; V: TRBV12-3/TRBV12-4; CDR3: CASSLTSKSYEQYF
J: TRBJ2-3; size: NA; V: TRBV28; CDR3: CASRLAGVTDTQYF
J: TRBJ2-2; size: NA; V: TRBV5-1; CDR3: CASSGQKLNTGELFF
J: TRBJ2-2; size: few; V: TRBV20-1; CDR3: CSARNSNTGELFF
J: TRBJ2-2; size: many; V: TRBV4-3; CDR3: CASSRSGGTGELFF
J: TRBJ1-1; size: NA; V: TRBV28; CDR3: CASSLRAPGAFF
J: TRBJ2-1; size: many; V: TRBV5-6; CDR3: CASSAGGANNEQFF
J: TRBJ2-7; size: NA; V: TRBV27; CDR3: CASSITSGASSSYEQYF
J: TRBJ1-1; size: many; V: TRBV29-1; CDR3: CSVAGRGREAFF
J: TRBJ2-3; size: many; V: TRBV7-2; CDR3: CASSPPTSGRASDTQYF
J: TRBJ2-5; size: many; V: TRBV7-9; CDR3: CASSPPVRQGKETQYF
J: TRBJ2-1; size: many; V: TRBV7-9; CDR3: CASSDRDYGDEQFF
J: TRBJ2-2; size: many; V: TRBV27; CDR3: CASSSPGTGNTGELFF
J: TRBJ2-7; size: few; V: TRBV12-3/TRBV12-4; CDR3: CASTLGLAGSTYEQYF
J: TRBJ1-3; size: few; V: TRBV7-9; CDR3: CASSWVVGTPSGNTIYF
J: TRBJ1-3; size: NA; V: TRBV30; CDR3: CAGQDYGSSGNTIYF
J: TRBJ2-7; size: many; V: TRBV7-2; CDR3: CASSFRESYEQYF
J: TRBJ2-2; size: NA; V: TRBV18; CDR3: CASSPAGEGNTGELFF
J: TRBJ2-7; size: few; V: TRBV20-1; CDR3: CSARDRLAGGYEQYF